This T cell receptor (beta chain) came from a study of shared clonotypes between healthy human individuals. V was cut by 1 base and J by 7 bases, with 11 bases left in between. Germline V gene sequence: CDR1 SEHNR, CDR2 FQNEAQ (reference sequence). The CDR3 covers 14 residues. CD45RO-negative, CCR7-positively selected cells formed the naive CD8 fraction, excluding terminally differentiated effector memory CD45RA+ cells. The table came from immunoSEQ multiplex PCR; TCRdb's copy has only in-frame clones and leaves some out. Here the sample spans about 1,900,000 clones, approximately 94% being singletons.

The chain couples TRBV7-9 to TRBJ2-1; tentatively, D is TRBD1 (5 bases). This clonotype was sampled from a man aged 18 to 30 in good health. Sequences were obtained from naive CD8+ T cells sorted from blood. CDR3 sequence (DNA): TGTGCCAGCAGCTTAGATCCAGGGTGGAATGAGCAGTTCTTC. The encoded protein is CASSLDPGWNEQFF.